This T cell receptor beta chain was identified during a study of T cells in localized non-small cell lung cancer. The length of the CDR3 is 15 residues. Germline CDR1 reads SNHLY; CDR2 reads FYNNEI. Deletions cut 3 bases from V and 9 bases from J, with 18 bases between. Regarding this clone: Its specificity is unknown.

Findings and limits, study-wide: As only one tumor region underwent sequencing, heterogeneity remains possible. Uninvolved adjacent lung had higher T cell clonality than tumor and all other tissues. The appearance of a median roughly 58 of the top 100 tumor clones was seen in adjacent lung.

Produced via immunoSEQ multiplex PCR; TCRdb's table is partial and in-frame only. The repertoire consists of 90,000 to 100,000 clones, with roughly 90% occurring once and the leading ten covering 4.1%. The chain combines TRBV2 with TRBJ2-1; a weak D match, TRBD1 (5 bases). Sequenced material: PBMCs, taken before any cancer treatment. This clonotype originated in a woman aged 35 to 75 with stage II squamous cell lung carcinoma. CDR3 DNA sequence: TGTGCCAGCAGTGAGGGCAGGGTAGGTGTAGGTGAGCAGTTCTTC. Its translation is CASSEGRVGVGEQFF.